The present TCR beta chain was sequenced within a study of blood T cells in healthy people across ages. General study findings and limits: Relative to aged donors, long-lived donors carried more naive CD4+ cells and displayed higher diversity.

It was with a sample-barcoded 5' primer and a J-beta primer mix that a second PCR of about 6 to 12 cycles was run. TCRdb processed the 5' RACE reads anew with MiXCR; each CDR3 protein has one entry. The data show around 500,000 distinct CDR3 sequences, about 26% seen once. Germline CDR1 is LNHDA and CDR2 is SQIVND (reference sequence). V gave up 5 bases and J gave up 4 bases, with 11 bases separating them. The CDR3 covers 13 residues. On this clonotype: The antigen is undetermined.

These data were also filed under a second study, of T cells of mothers and their children. That work contributes: All extracted RNA went into cDNA synthesis, about 1.4 ug per 15 ul.

The sample taken for sequencing was blood. This chain links TRBV19 with TRBJ1-2, with D perhaps TRBD1 (5 bases). The source is a boy younger than 10 in good health. CDR3 in DNA: TGTGCCAGTAGTCCGGGACTGTTCTATGGCTACACCTTC. Translated, it gives CASSPGLFYGYTF. Variable domain in full (rest from reference TRBV19 and TRBJ1-2): DGGITQSPKYLFRKEGQNVTLSCEQNLNHDAMYWYRQDPGQGLRLIYYSQIVNDFQKGDIAEGYSVSREKKESFPLTVTSAQKNPTAFYLCASSPGLFYGYTFGSGTRLTVV.